A selection of T cell receptor beta chains follows, all from one sample in a study of TIL therapy for anti-PD-1-resistant metastatic lung cancer. Sequencing used immunoSEQ multiplex PCR; TCRdb keeps in-frame clones, though not all of them. The sample lists about 36,000 clones; around 70% were seen once. The sequencing used blood, collected at baseline. These receptors originate from a person aged 25 to 80 with non-small cell lung cancer. Each CDR3 is given with its conserved first and last residue. D genes are given only for firm matches. Clone size, where shown, is once, few, many, or a class for clones that have expanded.

-,TRBJ2-1,TRBV5-6,-,CASSLDSDYNEQFF,TGTGCCAGCAGCTTAGATAGCGATTACAATGAGCAGTTCTTC
-,TRBJ2-7,TRBV5-1,TRBD2,CASSRGGAPTYEQYF,TGCGCCAGCAGCCGCGGGGGGGCTCCCACCTACGAGCAGTACTTC
few,TRBJ2-7,TRBV7-9,TRBD1,CASSLGQGTYYEQYF,TGTGCCAGCAGCCTAGGACAGGGGACTTATTACGAGCAGTACTTC
-,TRBJ1-4,TRBV11-2,-,CASSSVGPGEKLFF,TGTGCCAGCAGCTCAGTCGGCCCGGGGGAAAAACTGTTTTTT
-,TRBJ1-5,TRBV28,-,CASSTQYQPQHF,TGTGCCAGCAGTACCCAGTATCAGCCCCAGCATTTT
-,TRBJ1-3,TRBV6-1,-,CASNRRGGNTIYF,TGTGCCAGCAATCGCAGGGGTGGGAACACCATATATTTT
few,TRBJ1-4,TRBV2,TRBD1,CASLGQGFWTNEKLFF,TGTGCCAGCCTAGGACAGGGCTTCTGGACTAATGAAAAACTGTTTTTT
-,TRBJ2-7,TRBV5-4,TRBD1,CASSQGTGYEQYF,TGTGCCAGCAGCCAAGGGACAGGTTACGAGCAGTACTTC
-,TRBJ2-1,TRBV29-1,-,CSVENEQFF,TGCAGCGTTGAGAATGAGCAGTTCTTC
-,TRBJ1-4,TRBV30,TRBD1,CAWSRPGQGFEKLFF,TGTGCCTGGAGTCGGCCGGGACAGGGGTTTGAAAAACTGTTTTTT
-,TRBJ2-2,TRBV4-2,-,CASSQSGPGPPGELFF,TGTGCCAGCAGCCAGTCGGGCCCAGGTCCCCCCGGGGAGCTGTTTTTT
few,TRBJ1-5,TRBV29-1,TRBD1,CGTGEGNQPQHF,TGCGGGACAGGGGAAGGCAATCAGCCCCAGCATTTT
-,TRBJ2-7,TRBV6-5,-,CASRGDSSYEQYF,TGTGCCAGCAGAGGAGACAGTTCCTACGAGCAGTACTTC
-,TRBJ2-7,TRBV6-5,-,CASSYSGDSYEQYF,TGTGCCAGCAGTTACTCGGGAGACTCCTACGAGCAGTACTTC
-,TRBJ1-2,TRBV6-5,-,CASSYLQALLFGYTF,TGTGCCAGCAGTTACTTACAGGCCCTGCTCTTTGGCTACACCTTC
-,TRBJ1-1,TRBV4-2,-,CASSQDMGGSEAFF,TGTGCCAGCAGCCAAGATATGGGGGGCAGTGAAGCTTTCTTT
-,TRBJ2-5,TRBV5-4,-,CASSPRDSPGETQYF,TGTGCCAGCAGCCCTCGGGACTCCCCCGGAGAGACCCAGTACTTC
once,TRBJ2-7,TRBV19,TRBD2,CASRTSGTYEQYF,TGTGCCAGCAGGACTAGCGGTACCTACGAGCAGTACTTC
-,TRBJ1-3,TRBV25-1,-,CASSLSSGNTIYF,TGTGCCAGCAGTTTAAGCTCTGGAAACACCATATATTTT
-,TRBJ1-1,TRBV4-1,TRBD1,CASSLRQGGDTEAFF,TGCGCCAGCAGCCTTCGACAGGGAGGGGACACTGAAGCTTTCTTT
-,TRBJ1-1,TRBV7-6,-,CASSPIAPNTEAFF,TGTGCCAGCAGCCCCATAGCCCCGAACACTGAAGCTTTCTTT
once,TRBJ2-3,TRBV18,-,CASSPRERGPDTQYF,TGTGCCAGCTCACCACGGGAACGGGGCCCAGATACGCAGTATTTT
-,TRBJ1-1,TRBV18,-,CASSPLASPEAFF,TGTGCCAGCTCACCACTTGCCAGCCCTGAAGCTTTCTTT
-,TRBJ1-1,TRBV9,-,CASSVVAGKNTEAFF,TGTGCCAGCAGCGTAGTTGCAGGGAAGAACACTGAAGCTTTCTTT
few,TRBJ2-7,TRBV28,-,CASNDLTYEQYF,TGTGCCAGCAATGATTTAACCTACGAGCAGTACTTC
-,TRBJ2-7,TRBV11-2,TRBD2,CASRLLAGGSYEQYF,TGTGCCAGCAGACTACTAGCGGGGGGTTCCTACGAGCAGTACTTC
-,TRBJ1-6,TRBV7-9,-,CASSSWRQARDSPLHF,TGTGCCAGCAGCTCTTGGAGACAGGCCCGGGATTCACCCCTCCACTTT
-,TRBJ2-1,TRBV4-2,-,CASSQDFSGTQFF,TGTGCCAGCAGCCAAGATTTTAGCGGTACGCAGTTCTTC
-,TRBJ2-1,TRBV9,TRBD2,CASSARDYVYNEQFF,TGTGCCAGCAGCGCCCGGGACTACGTTTACAATGAGCAGTTCTTC
-,TRBJ2-2,TRBV21-1,-,CASSKVRDRVVGELFF,TGTGCCAGCAGCAAAGTCCGGGACAGGGTTGTCGGGGAGCTGTTTTTT
-,TRBJ2-1,TRBV7-9,-,CASSLVPGSSYNEQFF,TGTGCCAGCAGCTTAGTCCCCGGAAGCTCCTACAATGAGCAGTTCTTC
few,TRBJ1-6,TRBV2,-,CASSGVGIAGSPLHF,TGTGCCAGCAGTGGAGTTGGGATAGCTGGATCACCCCTCCACTTT
-,TRBJ2-1,TRBV11-2,-,CASSLGAGSSDEQFF,TGTGCCAGCAGCTTAGGGGCGGGAAGTTCGGATGAGCAGTTCTTC
-,TRBJ2-3,TRBV4-2,-,CASSRGLLDTQYF,TGTGCCAGCAGCCGAGGTTTACTAGATACGCAGTATTTT
-,TRBJ2-2,TRBV7-3,-,CASSLNGNTGELFF,TGTGCCAGCAGCTTAAACGGGAACACCGGGGAGCTGTTTTTT
-,TRBJ2-5,TRBV4-3,TRBD2,CASSQGWAGGLEETQYF,TGCGCCAGCAGCCAAGGCTGGGCGGGGGGGCTTGAGGAGACCCAGTACTTC
-,TRBJ2-3,TRBV9,-,CASSAEGGSSQYF,TGTGCCAGCAGCGCAGAGGGGGGGTCGTCGCAGTATTTT
-,TRBJ1-5,TRBV4-3,-,CASSQDRAGIQPQHF,TGCGCCAGCAGCCAAGACAGGGCGGGAATTCAGCCCCAGCATTTT
-,TRBJ2-1,TRBV9,TRBD2,CASSVDDPGGPQNEQFF,TGTGCCAGCAGCGTAGACGACCCGGGGGGGCCGCAGAATGAGCAGTTCTTC
few,TRBJ1-2,TRBV15,TRBD1,CATSRQTGNYGYTF,TGTGCCACCAGCAGACAGACAGGGAACTATGGCTACACCTTC
-,TRBJ1-1,TRBV28,-,CASSFSVSEAFF,TGTGCCAGCAGTTTTTCAGTCTCTGAAGCTTTCTTT
-,TRBJ2-2,TRBV4-1,-,CASSQNTGELFF,TGCGCCAGCAGCCAGAACACCGGGGAGCTGTTTTTT
few,TRBJ1-1,TRBV2,-,CASSATQGNTEAFF,TGTGCCAGCAGTGCTACACAGGGTAACACTGAAGCTTTCTTT
-,TRBJ1-1,TRBV6-1,-,CASTSQVMNTEAFF,TGTGCCAGCACCTCCCAGGTCATGAACACTGAAGCTTTCTTT
few,TRBJ1-5,TRBV27,-,CASSARTFSNQPQHF,TGTGCCAGCAGTGCCCGGACCTTTAGCAATCAGCCCCAGCATTTT
-,TRBJ1-1,TRBV5-4,-,CASSLDWGTTEAFF,TGTGCCAGCAGCTTGGATTGGGGGACCACTGAAGCTTTCTTT
-,TRBJ2-1,TRBV7-3,-,CASSLGAGSRNEQFF,TGTGCCAGCAGCTTAGGGGCGGGGAGTAGGAATGAGCAGTTCTTC
once,TRBJ2-3,TRBV5-4,-,CAGSLEGGRVGTDTQYF,TGTGCCGGCAGCTTGGAGGGGGGGAGGGTCGGCACAGATACGCAGTATTTT
-,TRBJ2-3,TRBV12-5,-,CASGFPGTDTQYF,TGTGCTAGTGGTTTTCCAGGCACAGATACGCAGTATTTT
few,TRBJ1-6,TRBV9,-,CASSGDNSPLHF,TGTGCCAGCAGCGGGGATAATTCACCCCTCCACTTT
-,TRBJ2-1,TRBV28,-,CASRQDTEQFF,TGTGCCAGCAGACAGGACACTGAGCAGTTCTTC
-,TRBJ2-6,TRBV28,-,CASSFDGSSGANVLTF,TGTGCCAGCAGTTTCGACGGCAGCTCTGGGGCCAACGTCCTGACTTTC
-,TRBJ2-7,TRBV6-5,-,CASSRTGNYEQYF,TGTGCCAGCAGCCGAACAGGGAACTACGAGCAGTACTTC
-,TRBJ1-6,TRBV7-3,-,CASSHEPGSGSPLHF,TGTGCCAGCAGCCACGAACCGGGTTCGGGTTCACCCCTCCACTTT